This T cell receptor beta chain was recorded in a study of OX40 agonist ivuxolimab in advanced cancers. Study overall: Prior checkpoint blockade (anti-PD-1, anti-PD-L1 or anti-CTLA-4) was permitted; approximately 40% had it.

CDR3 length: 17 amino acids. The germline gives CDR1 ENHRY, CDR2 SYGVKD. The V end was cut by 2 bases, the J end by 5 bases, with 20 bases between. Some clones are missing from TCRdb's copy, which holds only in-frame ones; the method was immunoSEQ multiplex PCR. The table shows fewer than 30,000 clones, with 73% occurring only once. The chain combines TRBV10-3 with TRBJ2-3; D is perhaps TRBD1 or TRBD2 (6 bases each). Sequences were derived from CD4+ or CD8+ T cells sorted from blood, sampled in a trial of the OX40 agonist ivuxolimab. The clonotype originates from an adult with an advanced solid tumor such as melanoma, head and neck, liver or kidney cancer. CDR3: CAISEQGTLTTQDTQYF. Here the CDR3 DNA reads TGTGCCATCAGTGAGCAGGGGACTCTCACTACACAAGATACGCAGTATTTT.